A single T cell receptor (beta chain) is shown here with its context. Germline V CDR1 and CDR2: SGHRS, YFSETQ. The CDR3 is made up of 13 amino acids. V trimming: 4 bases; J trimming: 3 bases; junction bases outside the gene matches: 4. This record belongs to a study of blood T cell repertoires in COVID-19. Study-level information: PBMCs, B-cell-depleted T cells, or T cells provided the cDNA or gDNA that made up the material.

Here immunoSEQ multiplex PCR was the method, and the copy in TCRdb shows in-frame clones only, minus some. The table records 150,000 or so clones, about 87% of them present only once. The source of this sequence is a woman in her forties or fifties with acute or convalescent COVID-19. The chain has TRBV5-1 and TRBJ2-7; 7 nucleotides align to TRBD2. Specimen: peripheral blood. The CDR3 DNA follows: TGCGCCAGCAGCCTTACTAGCGACTACGAGCAGTACTTC. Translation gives CASSLTSDYEQYF.